This record covers a single T cell receptor beta chain. Its antigen is as yet unknown. CDR3 and TCR beta VDJ profiling relied on a genomic DNA template. TCRdb fed the reads into MiXCR, producing one record per CDR3 protein. The sample holds tens of thousands of distinct CDR3 sequences, under 80% seen once. This sample is drawn from a study of CD8+CD57+ T cells in acquired aplastic anemia. Study results and limitations: Significant differences in CD8+ Simpson's diversity were not observed between patients and controls. Both patients and controls carried the same twenty-nine CD8+ CDR3 sequences.

The germline V gene has CDR1 SEHNR and CDR2 FQNEAQ (reference sequence). V shed 9 bases and J shed 3 bases, with 12 bases lying between them. The CDR3 spans 12 residues. It was patients with CD8+CD57+ cell expansion by flow cytometry who were chosen for sequencing. Every patient had severe acquired aplastic anemia. Sequenced: sorted CD4+, CD8+, or CD8+CD57+ T cells (not recorded which) from PBMCs. The clonotype comes from a human donor with aplastic anemia. V gene TRBV7-9 combines with J gene TRBJ2-7; D is uncertain. In nucleotides, the CDR3 is TGTGCCAGTACTTCCGTCTACTACGAGCAGTACTTC. This gives the protein CASTSVYYEQYF.